This TCR beta chain was found in a study of CD8+ T cells in alopecia areata. After removal of 3 bases from V and 5 bases from J, the junction contained 9 bases not matched to a gene. Germline V lookup: CDR1 GTSNPN, CDR2 SVGIG (reference sequence). The CDR3 extends over 14 amino acids. Investigators isolated RNA and reverse transcribed it into cDNA to act as the sequencing template. Only in-frame clones appear in the TCRdb table, and some are missing; sequencing was by immunoSEQ multiplex PCR. The data contain under 300,000 clones, 67% of them singletons. This clone was observed a few times. Sequencing was performed on CD4+ T cells sorted from blood, taken at week 0. This clonotype originated in a human donor with alopecia areata. This chain connects TRBV30 to TRBJ1-2, with 7 bases matching TRBD1. The CDR3 loop reads CAWRQFLTGYGYTF. CDR3 in DNA: TGTGCCTGGAGACAATTCCTGACAGGGTATGGCTACACCTTC.